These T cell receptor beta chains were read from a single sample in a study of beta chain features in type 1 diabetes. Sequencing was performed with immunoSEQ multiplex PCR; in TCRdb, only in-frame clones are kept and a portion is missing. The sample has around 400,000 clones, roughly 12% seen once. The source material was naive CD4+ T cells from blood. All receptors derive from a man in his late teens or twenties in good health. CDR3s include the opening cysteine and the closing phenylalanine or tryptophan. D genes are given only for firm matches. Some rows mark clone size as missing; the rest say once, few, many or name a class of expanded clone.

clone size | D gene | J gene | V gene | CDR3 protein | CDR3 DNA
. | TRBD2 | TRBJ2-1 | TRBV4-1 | CASSPTSGRDNEQFF | TGCGCCAGCAGCCCCACTAGCGGGAGGGACAATGAGCAGTTCTTC
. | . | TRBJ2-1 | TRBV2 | CASSVDPGYGEQFF | TGTGCCAGCAGTGTGGATCCAGGGTACGGTGAGCAGTTCTTC
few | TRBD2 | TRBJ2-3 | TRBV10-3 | CAISVSGTRASTDTQYF | TGTGCCATCAGTGTCTCCGGGACTAGGGCTAGCACAGATACGCAGTATTTT
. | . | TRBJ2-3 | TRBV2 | CASNQFQPSTDTQYF | TGTGCCAGCAACCAGTTTCAACCTAGCACAGATACGCAGTATTTT
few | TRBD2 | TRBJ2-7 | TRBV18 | CASSRLAGGGLYEQYF | TGTGCCAGCTCACGACTAGCGGGAGGGGGCCTTTACGAGCAGTACTTC
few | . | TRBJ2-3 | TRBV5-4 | CASSLVSGTDTQYF | TGTGCCAGCAGCTTGGTCTCCGGGACAGATACGCAGTATTTT
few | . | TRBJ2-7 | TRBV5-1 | CASSLAGGSYEQYF | TGCGCCAGCAGCTTGGCCGGAGGGTCCTACGAGCAGTACTTC
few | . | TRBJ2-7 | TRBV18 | CASSPFSSYEQYF | TGTGCCAGCTCACCCTTTAGCTCCTACGAGCAGTACTTC
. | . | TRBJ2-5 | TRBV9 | CASSRVGETQYF | TGTGCCAGCAGCCGAGTTGGAGAGACCCAGTACTTC
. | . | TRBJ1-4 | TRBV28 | CASSSRAEGEKLFF | TGTGCCAGCAGTTCTAGGGCGGAGGGGGAAAAACTGTTTTTT
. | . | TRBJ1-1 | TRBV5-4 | CASSTAGRGNTEAFF | TGTGCCAGCAGCACGGCGGGACGGGGGAACACTGAAGCTTTCTTT
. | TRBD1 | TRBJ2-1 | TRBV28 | CASSYQGGQGYNEQFF | TGTGCCAGCAGTTATCAAGGAGGACAGGGGTACAATGAGCAGTTCTTC
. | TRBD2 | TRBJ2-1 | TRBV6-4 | CASSGEAGNEQFF | TGTGCCAGCAGTGGAGAAGCGGGAAACGAGCAGTTCTTC
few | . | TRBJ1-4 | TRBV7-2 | CASSPRHAVGVELFF | TGTGCCAGCAGCCCCCGGCACGCGGTAGGGGTGGAACTGTTTTTT
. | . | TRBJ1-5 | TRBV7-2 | CASSDWTLSADQPQHF | TGTGCCAGCAGCGATTGGACACTTTCTGCCGATCAGCCCCAGCATTTT
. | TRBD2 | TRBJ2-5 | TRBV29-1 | CSVGGLAASGGETQYF | TGCAGCGTGGGGGGGTTAGCGGCCTCGGGGGGAGAGACCCAGTACTTC
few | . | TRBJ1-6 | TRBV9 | CASSVGSGGNSPLHF | TGTGCCAGCAGCGTAGGGTCGGGGGGTAATTCACCCCTCCACTTT
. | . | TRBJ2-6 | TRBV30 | CAWNPTASGANVLTF | TGTGCCTGGAATCCAACAGCCTCTGGGGCCAACGTCCTGACTTTC
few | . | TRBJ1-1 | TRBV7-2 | CASSPAGGTEAFF | TGTGCCAGCAGCCCAGCGGGGGGGACTGAAGCTTTCTTT
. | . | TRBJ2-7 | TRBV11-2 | CASRPAGLPLEQYF | TGTGCCAGCAGGCCTGCGGGACTCCCGCTCGAGCAGTACTTC
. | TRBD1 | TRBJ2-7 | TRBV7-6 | CASSLVAGGYSYEQYF | TGTGCCAGCAGCTTAGTCGCAGGGGGTTACTCCTACGAGCAGTACTTC
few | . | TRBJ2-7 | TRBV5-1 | CASSFDTGEFYEQYF | TGCGCCAGCAGCTTCGATACCGGGGAGTTCTACGAGCAGTACTTC
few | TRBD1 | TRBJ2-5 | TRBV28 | CASETTGTGAQTQYF | TGTGCCAGTGAAACCACCGGGACAGGGGCCCAGACCCAGTACTTC
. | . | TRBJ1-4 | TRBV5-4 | CASSKGEKLFF | TGTGCCAGCTCTAAGGGGGAAAAACTGTTTTTT
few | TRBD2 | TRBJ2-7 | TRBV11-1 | CASSLTAHQPGTSEQYF | TGTGCCAGCAGCTTAACGGCCCATCAACCCGGGACTAGCGAGCAGTACTTC
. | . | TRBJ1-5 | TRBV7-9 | CASSPWRGQENQPQHF | TGTGCCAGCAGCCCCTGGCGGGGGCAGGAGAATCAGCCCCAGCATTTT
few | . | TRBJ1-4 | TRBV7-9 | CASSLQPGNEKLFF | TGTGCCAGCAGCCTTCAACCGGGGAATGAAAAACTGTTTTTT
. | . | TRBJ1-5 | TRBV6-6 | CASSTDGNNQPQHF | TGTGCCAGCAGTACAGACGGTAACAATCAGCCCCAGCATTTT
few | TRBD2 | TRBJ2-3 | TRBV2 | CASRARTSGSDTQYF | TGTGCCAGCAGAGCCCGGACTAGCGGGAGTGATACGCAGTATTTT
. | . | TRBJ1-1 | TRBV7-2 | CASSSRAGDTEAFF | TGTGCCAGCAGCTCCAGGGCGGGAGACACTGAAGCTTTCTTT
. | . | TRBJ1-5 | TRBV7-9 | CASSPSGDSNQPQHF | TGTGCCAGCAGCCCCTCCGGAGATAGCAATCAGCCCCAGCATTTT
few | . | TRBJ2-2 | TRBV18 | CASSDTTGELFF | TGTGCCAGCTCCGACACCACCGGGGAGCTGTTTTTT
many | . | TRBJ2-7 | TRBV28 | CASGSGYPLYEQYF | TGTGCCAGCGGTTCAGGCTACCCTTTGTACGAGCAGTACTTC
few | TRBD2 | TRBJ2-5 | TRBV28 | CASSLSGLAGNGETQYF | TGTGCCAGCAGTTTATCGGGGCTAGCGGGAAATGGGGAGACCCAGTACTTC
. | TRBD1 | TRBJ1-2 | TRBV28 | CASSFGGGRQGASGYTF | TGTGCCAGCAGTTTTGGGGGGGGAAGGCAGGGGGCCTCTGGCTACACCTTC
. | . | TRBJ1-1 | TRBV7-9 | CASSTMAGMNTEAFF | TGTGCCAGCAGCACAATGGCAGGGATGAACACTGAAGCTTTCTTT
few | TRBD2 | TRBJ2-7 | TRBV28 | CASRPAGETYEQYF | TGTGCCAGCCGTCCAGCGGGGGAAACCTACGAGCAGTACTTC
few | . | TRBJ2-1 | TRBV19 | CASSIRDEQFF | TGTGCCAGTAGTATTAGAGATGAGCAGTTCTTC
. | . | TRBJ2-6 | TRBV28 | CASSPRTHANVLTF | TGTGCCAGCAGCCCTAGGACACATGCCAACGTCCTGACTTTC
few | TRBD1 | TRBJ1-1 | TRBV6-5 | CAIGGRTGATEAFF | TGTGCCATCGGGGGGAGGACAGGGGCCACTGAAGCTTTCTTT
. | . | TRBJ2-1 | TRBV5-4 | CASSLDYGRGNEQFF | TGTGCCAGCAGCTTGGACTATGGGCGGGGCAATGAGCAGTTCTTC
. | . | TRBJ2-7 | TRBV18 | CASSLSPRNEQYF | TGTGCCAGCTCACTGTCTCCGCGGAACGAGCAGTACTTC
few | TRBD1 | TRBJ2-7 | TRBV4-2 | CASSPGQPYEQYF | TGTGCCAGCAGCCCGGGACAGCCCTACGAGCAGTACTTC
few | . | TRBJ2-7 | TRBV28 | CASSSGQSYEQYF | TGTGCCAGCAGTTCCGGACAGTCCTACGAGCAGTACTTC
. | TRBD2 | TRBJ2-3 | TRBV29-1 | CSAGGESTQYF | TGCAGCGCTGGGGGGGAAAGTACGCAGTATTTT
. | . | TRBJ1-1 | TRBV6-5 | CASSLQGNTEAFF | TGTGCCAGCAGTTTACAGGGGAACACTGAAGCTTTCTTT
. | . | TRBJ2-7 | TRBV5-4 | CASSFLGAGHGEQYF | TGTGCCAGCAGCTTTTTAGGAGCGGGACACGGGGAGCAGTACTTC
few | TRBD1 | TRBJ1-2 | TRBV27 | CASSPTFGTGGFYGYTF | TGTGCCAGCAGTCCAACCTTCGGGACAGGGGGCTTCTATGGCTACACCTTC
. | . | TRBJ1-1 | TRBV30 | CACAMNTEAFF | TGTGCCTGCGCTATGAACACTGAAGCTTTCTTT
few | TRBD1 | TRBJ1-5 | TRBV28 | CASGTGADHSNQPQHF | TGTGCCAGTGGGACAGGGGCCGACCATAGCAATCAGCCCCAGCATTTT
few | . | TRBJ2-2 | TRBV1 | CTSSGRGPEGGELFF | TGCACCAGCAGCGGCAGGGGGCCTGAAGGCGGGGAGCTGTTTTTT